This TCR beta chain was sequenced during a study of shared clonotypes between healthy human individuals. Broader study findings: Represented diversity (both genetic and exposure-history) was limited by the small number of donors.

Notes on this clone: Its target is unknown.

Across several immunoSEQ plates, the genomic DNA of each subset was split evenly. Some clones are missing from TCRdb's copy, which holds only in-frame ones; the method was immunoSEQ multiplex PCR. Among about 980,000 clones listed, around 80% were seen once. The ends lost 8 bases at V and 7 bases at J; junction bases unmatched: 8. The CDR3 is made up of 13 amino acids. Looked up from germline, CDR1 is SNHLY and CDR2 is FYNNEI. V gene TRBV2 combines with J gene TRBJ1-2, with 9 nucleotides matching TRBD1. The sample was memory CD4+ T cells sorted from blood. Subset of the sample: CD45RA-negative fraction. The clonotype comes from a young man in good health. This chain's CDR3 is CASSRDRESGYTF. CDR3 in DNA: TGTGCCAGCTCGAGGGACAGGGAGAGTGGCTACACCTTC.